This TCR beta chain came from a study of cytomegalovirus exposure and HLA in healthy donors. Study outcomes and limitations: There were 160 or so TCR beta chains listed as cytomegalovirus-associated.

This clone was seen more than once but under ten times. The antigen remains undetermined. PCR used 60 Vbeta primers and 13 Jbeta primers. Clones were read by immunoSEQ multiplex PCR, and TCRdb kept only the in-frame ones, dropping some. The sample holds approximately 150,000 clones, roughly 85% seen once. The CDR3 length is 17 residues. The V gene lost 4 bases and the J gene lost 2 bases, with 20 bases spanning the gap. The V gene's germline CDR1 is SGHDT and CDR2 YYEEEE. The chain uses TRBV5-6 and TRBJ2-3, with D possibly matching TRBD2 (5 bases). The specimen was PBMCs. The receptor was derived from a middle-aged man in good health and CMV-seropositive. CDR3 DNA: TGTGCCAGCAGCCCCGGGAAGGGCCTGCCAAACACAGATACGCAGTATTTT. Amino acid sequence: CASSPGKGLPNTDTQYF.